This T cell receptor (beta chain) was captured in a study of T-cell reconstitution after alpha-beta-depleted transplantation in children. Comments on this clonotype: Its antigen is unknown.

Per the germline V gene, CDR1 is SNHLY and CDR2 is FYNNEI. The CDR3 consists of 12 residues. The V end was cut by 8 bases, the J end by 6 bases, with 13 bases between. Unique molecular identifiers featured in how the TCRbeta library was prepared. MiXCR, run by TCRdb on the PCR reads, gives a single entry per CDR3 protein. The sample lists about 420,000 distinct CDR3 sequences; around 16% were seen once. General observations from the study: Newly made T cells mostly supplied T-cell counts and diversity one year after transplant. Reportedly, alpha-beta T cells present about two months post-transplant originated from several hundred expanded clones of graft origin.

The chain carries TRBV2 and TRBJ1-2; TRBD1 is a possible D gene (6 bases). The sequencing here drew on PBMCs, mostly from graft donor cells, taken 360 days after TCRalphabeta/CD19-depleted stem cell transplant. The sequence was collected from a boy in the first two years of life who had a stem cell transplant for Wiskott-Aldrich syndrome, so the T cells may come from the graft donor. As DNA, the CDR3 is TGTGCCAGCGGGGGACATCAAAATGGCTACACCTTC. Protein: CASGGHQNGYTF.